This T cell receptor beta chain was identified during a study of cytomegalovirus exposure and HLA in healthy donors. Findings of the study overall: Earlier findings revealed that most TCR beta V segments proved productive either about 87% or about 30% of the time.

CDR3 size: 18 residues. Trimming took 0 bases from V and 3 from J; bases not matched to a gene: 6. Germline values: CDR1 SGDLS, CDR2 YYNGEE. About this clone itself: Its specificity is not known.

The PCR was carried out with 60 Vbeta primers and 13 Jbeta primers. Clones were read by immunoSEQ multiplex PCR, and TCRdb kept only the in-frame ones, dropping some. The sample features around 150,000 clones, with around 1.4% in its top ten. The material sequenced was PBMCs. The chain employs TRBV9 and TRBJ2-1, with TRBD2 matching over 13 bases. The sequence was collected from a woman aged 55 to 70 in good health and CMV-seronegative. In DNA, the CDR3 is TGTGCCAGCAGCGTAGCTCTAAGGACTAGCGGGAGCTACAATGAGCAGTTCTTC. It is translated as CASSVALRTSGSYNEQFF.